The rows below give T cell receptor beta chains drawn from one sample of a study of cytomegalovirus exposure and HLA in healthy donors. TCRdb keeps only in-frame clones here, not all; method: immunoSEQ multiplex PCR. This table has around 250,000 clones, about 80% appearing once. Sequencing was done on a sample of PBMCs. The origin of the receptors is an older woman in good health and CMV-seropositive. Each CDR3 is given with its conserved first and last residue. A D gene is named only where the DNA matches it firmly. A clone size is listed for some rows: how often the clone was seen (once, few, many), or a class if it is expanded.

D	size	J	V	CDR3	DNA
TRBD2	-	TRBJ2-5	TRBV7-9	CASSSLAGGKQETQYF	TGTGCCAGCAGCTCCTTAGCGGGAGGGAAACAAGAGACCCAGTACTTC
-	-	TRBJ1-3	TRBV5-1	CASSLTGYGNTIYF	TGCGCCAGCAGCTTGACAGGGTACGGAAACACCATATATTTT
TRBD2	-	TRBJ2-1	TRBV18	CASSSRAGAYNEQFF	TGTGCCAGCTCAAGTCGCGCGGGAGCGTACAATGAGCAGTTCTTC
TRBD1	few	TRBJ2-1	TRBV2	CASSADRGTYNEQFF	TGTGCCAGCAGCGCTGACAGGGGCACCTACAATGAGCAGTTCTTC
-	-	TRBJ2-5	TRBV5-1	CASSLGLANSGETQYF	TGCGCCAGCAGCTTGGGGCTAGCGAACTCGGGAGAGACCCAGTACTTC
-	-	TRBJ1-2	TRBV5-4	CASSETSYRVNYGYTF	TGTGCCAGCAGTGAGACCTCGTACAGGGTTAACTATGGCTACACCTTC
-	few	TRBJ2-5	TRBV5-4	CASSHPERETQYF	TGTGCCAGCAGCCATCCGGAGAGGGAGACCCAGTACTTC
-	once	TRBJ1-4	TRBV7-9	CASSSLRESNEKLFF	TGTGCCAGCAGCTCCCTCAGGGAATCTAATGAAAAACTGTTTTTT
-	-	TRBJ1-2	TRBV6-1	CASGELQGLHGYTF	TGTGCCAGCGGGGAGTTACAGGGATTGCATGGCTACACCTTC
-	few	TRBJ1-1	TRBV6-1	CASSGVGKAEAFF	TGTGCCAGCAGCGGAGTGGGTAAGGCTGAAGCTTTCTTT
-	-	TRBJ2-2	TRBV7-6	CASTPQGPGELFF	TGTGCCAGCACCCCGCAGGGTCCCGGGGAGCTGTTTTTT
TRBD2	-	TRBJ2-7	TRBV30	CAWSVGNSGSNKSYEQYF	TGTGCCTGGAGCGTAGGGAATAGCGGGAGTAACAAGTCCTACGAGCAGTACTTC
-	-	TRBJ2-1	TRBV29-1	CSVEWRDEQFF	TGCAGCGTTGAATGGAGGGATGAGCAGTTCTTC
TRBD1	-	TRBJ2-7	TRBV6-5	CATSTPDRASYEQYF	TGTGCCACCTCTACCCCCGACAGGGCATCCTACGAGCAGTACTTC
-	-	TRBJ1-1	TRBV6-6	CASYRANEAFF	TGTGCCAGCTACAGGGCCAATGAAGCTTTCTTT
-	-	TRBJ1-1	TRBV12-5	CASGRTARNTEAFF	TGTGCTAGTGGCCGAACTGCGAGGAACACTGAAGCTTTCTTT
-	-	TRBJ1-1	TRBV27	CASSKEARNTEAFF	TGTGCCAGCAGTAAAGAGGCTCGGAACACTGAAGCTTTCTTT
-	-	TRBJ2-2	TRBV6-1	CASSGLTTGELFF	TGTGCCAGCAGTGGACTAACCACCGGGGAGCTGTTTTTT
TRBD2	-	TRBJ2-1	TRBV29-1	CSVVTSVEQFF	TGCAGCGTTGTGACTAGCGTTGAGCAGTTCTTC
-	-	TRBJ1-2	TRBV18	CASSPGDGYTF	TGTGCCAGCTCACCGGGCGATGGCTACACCTTC
TRBD1	-	TRBJ1-2	TRBV29-1	CSAWTGDYGYTF	TGCAGCGCCTGGACAGGGGACTATGGCTACACCTTC
TRBD2	few	TRBJ2-6	TRBV5-4	CASSSRLAGTHVLTF	TGTGCCAGCAGTTCTAGACTAGCGGGAACGCATGTCCTGACTTTC
-	-	TRBJ1-3	TRBV7-9	CSSSLRVDTIYF	TGTTCCAGCAGCTTACGGGTGGACACCATATATTTT
-	-	TRBJ1-1	TRBV5-1	CASRYRGGQNTEAFF	TGCGCCAGCCGCTACCGGGGGGGCCAGAACACTGAAGCTTTCTTT
-	-	TRBJ1-5	TRBV18	CASSPLAGSQPQHF	TGTGCCAGCTCACCCCTCGCCGGGTCGCAGCCCCAGCATTTT
-	-	TRBJ2-3	TRBV5-1	CASSSMAPGTQYF	TGCGCCAGCAGCTCCATGGCCCCTGGTACGCAGTATTTT
TRBD2	-	TRBJ2-3	TRBV5-1	CASSGFVISGSRPDTQYF	TGCGCCAGCAGTGGGTTCGTAATTAGCGGGAGTCGCCCAGATACGCAGTATTTT
-	-	TRBJ2-7	TRBV5-1	CASSLGQPSSYEQYF	TGCGCCAGCAGCCTCGGACAGCCGAGCTCCTACGAGCAGTACTTC
-	few	TRBJ2-1	TRBV5-1	CASSPDGGRTEQFF	TGCGCCAGCAGCCCGGATGGAGGGAGAACTGAGCAGTTCTTC
TRBD1	-	TRBJ1-2	TRBV7-9	CASSLVGDSSPAAYGYTF	TGTGCCAGCAGCTTAGTGGGGGACAGCAGTCCCGCCGCCTATGGCTACACCTTC
TRBD2	-	TRBJ2-7	TRBV6-1	CASSEARTSGSYEQYF	TGTGCCAGCAGTGAAGCTCGGACTAGCGGGAGCTACGAGCAGTACTTC
-	-	TRBJ2-7	TRBV5-1	CASSLQESYEQYF	TGCGCCAGCAGCTTACAGGAATCCTACGAGCAGTACTTC
TRBD2	-	TRBJ2-2	TRBV15	CATSRDPWTSGRDGELFF	TGTGCCACCAGCAGAGATCCTTGGACTAGCGGGAGGGACGGGGAGCTGTTTTTT
-	-	TRBJ1-2	TRBV18	CASVGQGNYGYTF	TGTGCCAGCGTCGGGCAGGGTAACTATGGCTACACCTTC
TRBD1	few	TRBJ1-1	TRBV18	CASSPSTFRGREAFF	TGTGCCAGCTCACCATCCACCTTCAGGGGGCGAGAAGCTTTCTTT
-	once	TRBJ1-3	TRBV30	CAWNPGTSAGNTIYF	TGTGCCTGGAACCCAGGGACTTCGGCTGGAAACACCATATATTTT
TRBD1	-	TRBJ1-2	TRBV5-1	CASSPEQGALGYTF	TGCGCCAGCAGTCCTGAACAGGGGGCGCTTGGCTACACCTTC
-	once	TRBJ1-1	TRBV25-1	CASSKGQVVNTEAFF	TGTGCCAGCAGTAAAGGACAAGTGGTGAACACTGAAGCTTTCTTT